What follows are 13 T cell receptor gamma chains derived from one specimen sequenced in a study of Vδ1+ human thymocytes. Findings of the study overall: Thymic TRG and TRD repertoires appeared highly polyclonal, with Gaussian CDR3 length distributions.

These receptors have no identified antigens. Extracted RNA was reverse transcribed into cDNA. Pooled V-gene forward primers with one constant-region reverse primer generated the CDR3 amplicons by multiplex PCR. TCRdb reanalysed the multiplex PCR reads with CATT. The data show tens of thousands of gamma-chain clones, over 20% seen once. The sequenced sample was Vdelta1+ gamma-delta thymocytes from the thymus. Subset here: FACS-sorted CD3+ TCRalphabeta- TCRVdelta1+ TCRVdelta2- thymocytes. The source of these receptors is a girl in the first two years of life who had congenital heart surgery.

In the case of this clone: The same CDR3 arises from other DNA sequences in this sample as well. The chain joins TRGV3 to TRGJ1 or TRGJ2. The CDR3 runs 13 residues. Trimming at V came to 1 base and at J to 3 bases, leaving 3 bases not matched to a gene. The germline V gene has CDR1 VTNTFY and CDR2 YDVSTARD (reference sequence). The CDR3 region is CATWDSFYYKKLF. In nucleotides, the CDR3 is TGTGCCACCTGGGACAGCTTTTATTATAAGAAACTCTTT.

On this clone: Other DNA sequences in this specimen translate into the identical CDR3. This chain uses TRGV2 with TRGJ1 or TRGJ2. Germline-derived CDR1 and CDR2 are EGSNGY and YDSYNSKV. This CDR3 contains 14 residues. Unmatched junction bases numbered 6, after V lost 4 bases and J lost 0 bases. CDR3 region: CATWDRLNYYKKLF. In DNA, the CDR3 is TGTGCCACCTGGGATCGGTTGAATTATTATAAGAAACTCTTT.

This chain connects TRGV3 to TRGJP2. Trimming took 1 base from V and 3 from J; bases not matched to a gene: 5. Germline-derived CDR1 and CDR2 are VTNTFY and YDVSTARD (reference sequence). The CDR3 consists of 15 residues. The CDR3 here is CATWDSFGSDWIKTF. The DNA of the CDR3 is TGTGCCACCTGGGACAGTTTTGGTAGTGATTGGATCAAGACGTTT.

This chain connects TRGV8 to TRGJ1 or TRGJ2. Trimming at V came to 9 bases and at J to 9 bases, leaving 8 bases not matched to a gene. CDR3 length: 10 residues. Per germline, CDR1 VENAVY and CDR2 YDSYNSRV. The DNA of the CDR3 is TGTGCCACCGAAGGGGGTAAGAAACTCTTT. Its translation is CATEGGKKLF.

The gene calls are TRGV2 and TRGJ1 or TRGJ2. V shed 10 bases and J 7 bases; nucleotides not matched to a gene: 7. CDR1 and CDR2 from the germline V gene are EGSNGY and YDSYNSKV. CDR3 length: 10 amino acids. CDR3 in amino acids: CATEGYKKLF. The CDR3 DNA follows: TGTGCCACGGAGGGATATAAGAAACTCTTT.

This clone was observed a few times. This chain connects TRGV8 to TRGJ1 or TRGJ2. The CDR3 length is 11 residues. CDR1 and CDR2 (germline): VENAVY, YDSYNSRV. With 2 bases clipped from V and 11 bases from J, the junction kept 6 bases outside the gene matches. The CDR3 loop reads CATWDMGEKLF. CDR3 sequence (DNA): TGTGCCACCTGGGATATGGGGGAGAAACTCTTT.

The chain couples TRGV9 to TRGJ1 or TRGJ2. Germline CDR1 and CDR2: GITISATS and ISYDGTV (reference sequence). V gave up 5 bases and J gave up 5 bases; unmatched junction bases: 6. CDR3 length: 12 amino acids. The CDR3 loop reads CALWGGDYKKLF. The CDR3, as DNA: TGTGCCTTGTGGGGGGGGGATTATAAGAAACTCTTT.

This clone has a handful of counts. The chain employs TRGV4 and TRGJ1 or TRGJ2. The CDR3 runs 14 residues. From germline, CDR1 is EGSTGY and CDR2 YDSYTSSV. Trimming cost V 5 bases and J 0 bases; bases outside gene matches: 7. The CDR3 loop reads CATWARGNYYKKLF. The CDR3 bases are TGTGCCACCTGGGCCCGGGGGAATTATTATAAGAAACTCTTT.

The chain links TRGV8 to TRGJ1 or TRGJ2. The CDR3 has 12 residues. V shed 9 bases, J shed 9 bases, and the junction held 14 bases outside the gene matches. Looked up from germline, CDR1 is VENAVY and CDR2 is YDSYNSRV. DNA for the CDR3: TGTGCCACCCGGGTTCGTTCGATTAAGAAACTCTTT. It yields the protein CATRVRSIKKLF.

This chain links TRGV9 with TRGJ1 or TRGJ2. Germline lookup yields CDR1 GITISATS and CDR2 ISYDGTV (reference sequence). The CDR3 is 12 residues long. The junction had 9 bases not matched to a gene; V was cut back by 2 bases and J by 11 bases. Here the CDR3 DNA reads TGTGCCTTGTGGGAGGGCTTGGGGGAGAAACTCTTT. This codes for CALWEGLGEKLF.

The chain joins TRGV3 to TRGJ1 or TRGJ2. The V segment lost 0 bases and the J segment 7 bases; nucleotides outside the gene matches: 9. The CDR3 is made up of 14 amino acids. Germline V gene lookup returns CDR1 VTNTFY and CDR2 YDVSTARD (reference sequence). CDR3 residues: CATWDRRVFYKKLF. CDR3 nucleotide sequence: TGTGCCACCTGGGACAGGCGGGTCTTCTATAAGAAACTCTTT.

This clone was seen more than once but under ten times. V usage is TRGV9 and J usage is TRGJ1 or TRGJ2. CDR3 size: 15 residues. V gave up 3 bases and J gave up 5 bases; unmatched junction bases: 13. CDR1 and CDR2 (germline): GITISATS, ISYDGTV (reference sequence). CDR3 residues: CALWERDSGNYKKLF. The CDR3 region has the DNA TGTGCCTTGTGGGAGAGAGATTCGGGAAATTATAAGAAACTCTTT.

This clone has only a few counts. The rearrangement uses TRGV4 and TRGJP2. J gave up 6 bases and V 0 bases, and 7 bases lay outside the gene matches. The CDR3 has 15 amino acids. Germline V lookup: CDR1 EGSTGY, CDR2 YDSYTSSV. The CDR3 DNA reads as TGTGCCACCTGGGATGGGCAGTTATGTGATTGGATCAAGACGTTT. Protein product: CATWDGQLCDWIKTF.